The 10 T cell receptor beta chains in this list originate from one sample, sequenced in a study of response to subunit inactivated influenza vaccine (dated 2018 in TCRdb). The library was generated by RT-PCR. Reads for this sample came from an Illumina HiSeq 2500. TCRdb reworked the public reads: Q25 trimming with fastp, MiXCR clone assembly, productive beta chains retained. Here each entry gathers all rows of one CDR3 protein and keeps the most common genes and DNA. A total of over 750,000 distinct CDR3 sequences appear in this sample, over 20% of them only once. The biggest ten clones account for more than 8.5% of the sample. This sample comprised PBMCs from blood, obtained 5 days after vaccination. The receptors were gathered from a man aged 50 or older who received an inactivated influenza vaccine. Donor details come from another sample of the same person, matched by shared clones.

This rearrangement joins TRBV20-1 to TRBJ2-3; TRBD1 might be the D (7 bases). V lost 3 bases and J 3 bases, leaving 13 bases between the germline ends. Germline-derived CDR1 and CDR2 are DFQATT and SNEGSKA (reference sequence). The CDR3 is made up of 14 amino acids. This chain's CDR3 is CSASPTGRTDTQYF. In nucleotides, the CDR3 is TGCAGTGCTAGCCCGACAGGGAGGACAGATACGCAGTATTTT.

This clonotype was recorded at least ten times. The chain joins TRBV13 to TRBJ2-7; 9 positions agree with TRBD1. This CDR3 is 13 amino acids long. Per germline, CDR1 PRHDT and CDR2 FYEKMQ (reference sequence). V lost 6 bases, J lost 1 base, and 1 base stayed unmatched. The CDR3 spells CASRGQGSYEQYF. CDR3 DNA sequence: TGTGCCAGCAGGGGACAGGGATCCTACGAGCAGTACTTC. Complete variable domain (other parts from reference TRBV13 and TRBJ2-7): AAGVIQSPRHLIKEKRETATLKCYPIPRHDTVYWYQQGPGQDPQFLISFYEKMQSDKGSIPDRFSAQQFSDYHSELNMSSLELGDSALYFCASRGQGSYEQYFGPGTRLTVT.

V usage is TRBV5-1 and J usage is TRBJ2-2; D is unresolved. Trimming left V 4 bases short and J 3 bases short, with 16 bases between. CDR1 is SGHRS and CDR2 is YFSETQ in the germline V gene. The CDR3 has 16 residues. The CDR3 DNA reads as TGCGCCAGCAGCCCCGTAGTTGGCGGCGACACCGGGGAGCTGTTTTTT. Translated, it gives CASSPVVGGDTGELFF.

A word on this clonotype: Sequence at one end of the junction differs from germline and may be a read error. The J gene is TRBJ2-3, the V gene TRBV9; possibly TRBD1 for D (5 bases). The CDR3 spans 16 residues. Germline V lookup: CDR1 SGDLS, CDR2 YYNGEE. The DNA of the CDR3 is TGTGCCAGCAGCGTAGGTGGTCGGATCGTCACAGGTACGCAGTATTTT. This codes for CASSVGGRIVTGTQYF. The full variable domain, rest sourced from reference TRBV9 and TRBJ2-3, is DSGVTQTPKHLITATGQRVTLRCSPRSGDLSVYWYQQSLDQGLQFLIQYYNGEERAKGNILERFSAQQFPDLHSELNLSSLELGDSALYFCASSVGGRIVTGTQYFGPGTRLTVL.

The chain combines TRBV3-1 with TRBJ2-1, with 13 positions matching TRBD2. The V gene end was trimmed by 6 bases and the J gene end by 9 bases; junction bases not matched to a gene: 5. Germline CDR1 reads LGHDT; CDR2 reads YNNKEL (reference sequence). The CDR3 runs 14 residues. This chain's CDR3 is CASSWTSGRIEQFF. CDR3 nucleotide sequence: TGTGCCAGCAGTTGGACTAGCGGGAGAATTGAGCAGTTCTTC.

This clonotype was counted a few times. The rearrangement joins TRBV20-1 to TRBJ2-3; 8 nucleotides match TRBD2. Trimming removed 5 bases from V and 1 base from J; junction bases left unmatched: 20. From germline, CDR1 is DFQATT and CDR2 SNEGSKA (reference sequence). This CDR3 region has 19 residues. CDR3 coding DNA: TGCAGTGCTGCTCCGGGACTAGGAGCCGCGGGTTGGGGCACAGATACGCAGTATTTT. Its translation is CSAAPGLGAAGWGTDTQYF.

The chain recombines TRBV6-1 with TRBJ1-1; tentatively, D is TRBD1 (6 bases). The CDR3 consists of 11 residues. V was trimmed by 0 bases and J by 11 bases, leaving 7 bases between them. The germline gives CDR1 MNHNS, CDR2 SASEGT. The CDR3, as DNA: TGTGCCAGCAGTGAAGCAGGGGGGGCTTTCTTT. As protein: CASSEAGGAFF.

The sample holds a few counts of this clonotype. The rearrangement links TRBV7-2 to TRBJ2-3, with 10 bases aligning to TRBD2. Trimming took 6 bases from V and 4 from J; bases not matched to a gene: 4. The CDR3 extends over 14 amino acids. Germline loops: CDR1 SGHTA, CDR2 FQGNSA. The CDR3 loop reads CASRGGTSADTQYF. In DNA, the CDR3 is TGTGCCAGCAGGGGGGGGACTAGCGCAGATACGCAGTATTTT.

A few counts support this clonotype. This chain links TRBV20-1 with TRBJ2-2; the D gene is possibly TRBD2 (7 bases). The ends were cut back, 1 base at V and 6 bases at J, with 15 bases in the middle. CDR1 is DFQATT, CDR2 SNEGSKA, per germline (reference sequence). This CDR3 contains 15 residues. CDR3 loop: CSARAGGYVAGELFF. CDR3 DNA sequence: TGCAGTGCTAGAGCGGGGGGCTATGTAGCCGGGGAGCTGTTTTTT.

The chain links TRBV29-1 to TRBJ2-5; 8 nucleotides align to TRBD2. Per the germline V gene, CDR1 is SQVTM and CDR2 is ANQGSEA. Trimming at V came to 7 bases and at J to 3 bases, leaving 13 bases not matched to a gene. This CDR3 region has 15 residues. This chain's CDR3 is CSAALSGSGKETQYF. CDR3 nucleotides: TGCAGCGCAGCCCTGAGCGGGAGCGGAAAAGAGACCCAGTACTTC.